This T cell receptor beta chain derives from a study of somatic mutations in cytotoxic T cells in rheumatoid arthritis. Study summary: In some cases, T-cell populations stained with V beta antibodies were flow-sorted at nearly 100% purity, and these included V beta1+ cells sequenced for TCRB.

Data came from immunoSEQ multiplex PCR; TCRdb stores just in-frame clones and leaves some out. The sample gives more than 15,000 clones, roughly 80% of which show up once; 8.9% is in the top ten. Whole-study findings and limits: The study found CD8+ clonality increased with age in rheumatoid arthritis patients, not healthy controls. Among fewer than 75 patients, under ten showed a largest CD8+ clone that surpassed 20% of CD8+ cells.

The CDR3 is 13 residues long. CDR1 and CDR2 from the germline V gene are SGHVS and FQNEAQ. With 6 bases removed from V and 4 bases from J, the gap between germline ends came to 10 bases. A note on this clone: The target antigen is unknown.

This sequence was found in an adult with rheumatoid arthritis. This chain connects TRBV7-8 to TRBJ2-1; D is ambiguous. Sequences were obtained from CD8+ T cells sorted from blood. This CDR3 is CASRLDEYNEQFF. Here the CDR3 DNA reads TGTGCCAGCAGACTGGACGAGTACAATGAGCAGTTCTTC.